A single T cell receptor beta chain is shown here with its context. This clone was observed once. What antigen it recognizes has not been identified. No much larger clonotype is one base removed from it; base qualities were not supplied. Measured from the cysteine to the phenylalanine, the CDR3 is 14 residues long. The read is trimmed to its CDR3 DNA, 42 bases read in frame from base 1. The germline V and J ends show losses of 5 bases and 7 bases respectively, and no gene match explains 10 bases of the junction. The germline V gene (reference sequence) supplies CDR1 LNHDA and CDR2 SQIVND. This specimen comes from a study of blood T cell repertoires in COVID-19 (dated by TCRdb to the early 2020s). In terms of the full investigation: Collaborator samples came from the United States, Italy and Spain and covered acute and convalescent phases of COVID-19. The repertoires were made available in a free public database intended to serve as a resource for research on the immune response to SARS-CoV-2. A de-identified subject ID, COVID-19 status, age in years and sex were almost always included in the sample metadata. The dataset comprised deeply sampled blood TCRbeta repertoires from subjects exposed to, actively infected with, or recovered from COVID-19. The material from the prospective study consisted of cDNA or gDNA derived from T cells, B-cell-depleted T cells, or PBMCs. HLA class I and class II types, where available, came from metadata supplied by the sample provider rather than from assay-based typing. Samples were obtained from the ongoing ImmuneRACE study (first 160 participants) and from some 1,200 subjects provided by 6 global collaborators.

What the research found in general, with its limitations: Clinical and demographic metadata were provided uncurated, with the amount varying by source and participant.

The immunoSEQ Assay, a bias-controlled multiplex PCR, was used to amplify TCRbeta CDR3 regions from genomic DNA. Under the source paper's analysis protocol: The number of nucleated cells in each sample was estimated by amplification of reference gene primers within the assay. Sequence reads were collapsed and filtered to measure the absolute abundance of every unique TCRbeta CDR3 rearrangement. For each sample, productive Simpson clonality was calculated by taking the square root of Simpson's diversity index across productive rearrangements. TCRdb stores this immuneACCESS table with in-frame sequences only. Part of the clones is absent; in the studies checked, under half of the shortfall reflects unresolved V genes, and no reason is known for the rest. That table is the source of V, J and clone size, and D and trimming were worked out from the DNA. The sample includes 150,000 or so clones, with around four fifths observed a single time. Roughly 20% of the sample is taken by the ten largest.

Collaborating institutions collected whole blood in K2EDTA tubes following their own protocols. For TCRbeta analysis, collaborators shipped samples in one of three forms: frozen whole blood, isolated PBMCs, or DNA extracted from either of those sample types. The receptor comes from an elderly woman with acute or convalescent COVID-19. The rearranged chain carries TRBV19 and TRBJ2-7; 8 of the junction bases match TRBD2. The sample consisted of peripheral blood. The DNA sequence is given as TGTGCCAGTAGTCCCGGAGCGGGAGTACGTGAGCAGTACTTC. Translation gives CASSPGAGVREQYF.